The 15 T cell receptor beta chains in this list originate from one sample, sequenced in a study of CD8+CD57+ T cells in acquired aplastic anemia. TCR beta VDJ and CDR3 were profiled, and genomic DNA was the template. TCRdb analysed the reads with MiXCR anew, one entry per CDR3 protein. The sample contains 150,000 to 200,000 distinct CDR3 sequences, less than 55% of which appear only once. The sample consisted of sorted CD4+, CD8+, or CD8+CD57+ T cells (not recorded which) from PBMCs. The receptors come from a human donor in good health.

This clonotype was seen many times. The chain employs TRBV6-6 and TRBJ1-5; D might be TRBD1 (5 bases). Trimming took 3 bases from V and 3 from J, leaving 12 bases between them. The CDR3 length is 15 residues. The germline CDR1 and CDR2 sequences are MNHNY and SVGAGI (reference sequence). This chain's CDR3 is CASSYAGVDNQPQHF. The CDR3 DNA sequence: TGTGCCAGCAGTTATGCGGGGGTGGACAATCAGCCCCAGCATTTT.

This clonotype has a count of ten or more. The chain recombines TRBV11-2 with TRBJ2-3, with D perhaps assigned TRBD1 or TRBD2 (6 bases each). Per the germline V gene, CDR1 is SGHAT and CDR2 is FQNNGV. With 5 bases removed from V and 6 bases from J, the gap between germline ends came to 18 bases. CDR3 size: 15 residues. The CDR3 spells CASSPGGGGLDTQYF. DNA for the CDR3: TGTGCCAGCAGCCCCGGGGGTGGGGGGCTGGATACGCAGTATTTT.

The rearrangement uses TRBV19 and TRBJ2-1; D is possibly TRBD2 (5 bases). Trimming took 3 bases from V and 8 from J, leaving 20 bases between them. Germline V gives CDR1 LNHDA, CDR2 SQIVND (reference sequence). The CDR3 spans 16 residues. The CDR3 reads CASSIGLKMASHEQFF. DNA of the CDR3: TGTGCCAGTAGTATCGGCCTCAAGATGGCTAGCCATGAGCAGTTCTTC.

This clonotype was counted only a few times. This chain joins TRBV15 and TRBJ2-2, with D tentatively TRBD1 or TRBD2 (5 bases each). V was clipped by 6 bases and J by 8 bases, with 7 bases between them. This CDR3 is built from 11 residues. Germline V gene lookup returns CDR1 LNHNV and CDR2 YYDKDF (reference sequence). The CDR3 nucleotides read TGTGCCACCAGGGGGGTAGGGGAGCTGTTTTTT. This sequence encodes CATRGVGELFF.

The chain has TRBV19 and TRBJ1-1; tentatively, D is TRBD1 (6 bases). Germline CDR1 is LNHDA and CDR2 is SQIVND (reference sequence). V lost 3 bases, J lost 3 bases, and 23 bases lay in between. The CDR3 is 18 amino acids. The CDR3 bases are TGTGCCAGTAGTATTCCCTCGGCGAGGGAGCCAGGGGACACTGAAGCTTTCTTT. It encodes CASSIPSAREPGDTEAFF.

This clonotype was observed at least ten times. This sequence joins TRBV4-3 and TRBJ2-3; TRBD1 matches 8 bases. The CDR3 has 16 residues. After removal of 1 base from V and 4 bases from J, the junction contained 7 bases not matched to a gene. Germline V lookup: CDR1 LGHNA, CDR2 YSLEER. CDR3 in amino acids: CASSQGTGTGADTQYF. CDR3 DNA: TGCGCCAGCAGCCAAGGGACCGGGACAGGCGCAGATACGCAGTATTTT.

This sequence joins TRBV2 and TRBJ1-1; D gene unclear. V was shortened by 7 bases and J by 0 bases, with 12 bases between the two germline ends. The CDR3 has 14 amino acids. Germline V gives CDR1 SNHLY, CDR2 FYNNEI. The CDR3 region is CASTAGRLNTEAFF. The CDR3 DNA reads TGTGCCAGCACCGCGGGCAGGCTGAACACTGAAGCTTTCTTT.

This clonotype was counted a few times. This chain links TRBV6-9 with TRBJ2-1; D is tentatively TRBD1 or TRBD2 (5 bases each). Deletions cut 2 bases from V and 3 bases from J, with 23 bases between. The CDR3 is 19 amino acids. Germline V gene sequence: CDR1 MNHGY, CDR2 SVAAGI. CDR3 nucleotide sequence: TGTGCCAGCAGTTATAATTTAGGAGCGGAACTAGGGGACTACAATGAGCAGTTCTTC. It codes for CASSYNLGAELGDYNEQFF.

This clonotype was detected many times. The gene calls are TRBV11-3 and TRBJ2-2; D may be TRBD1 (5 bases). This CDR3 has 15 residues. V was clipped by 2 bases and J by 7 bases, with 14 bases between them. Per the germline V gene, CDR1 is SGHNT and CDR2 is YENEEA. DNA of the CDR3: TGTGCCAGCAGCTTACTTCCAGGGAAGAACGGGGAGCTGTTTTTT. Its translation: CASSLLPGKNGELFF.

This clonotype appeared a few times. The rearrangement joins TRBV6-1 to TRBJ2-3; TRBD1 aligns across 8 bases. Germline V CDR1 and CDR2: MNHNS, SASEGT. The V and J ends lost 6 bases and 6 bases, in that order; junction bases with no gene match: 2. The CDR3 has 12 amino acids. The CDR3 DNA reads TGTGCCAGCAGCAGACAGGGGGATACGCAGTATTTT. Protein: CASSRQGDTQYF.

In this sample, this clonotype turned up many times. The chain is built from TRBV29-1 and TRBJ2-5; 7 bases fit TRBD2. Looked up from germline, CDR1 is SQVTM and CDR2 is ANQGSEA. With 1 base clipped from V and 4 bases from J, the junction kept 3 bases outside the gene matches. CDR3 size: 13 residues. CDR3 in DNA: TGCAGCGTTGAAGCGGGAGGAGGAGAGACCCAGTACTTC. This gives the protein CSVEAGGGETQYF.

This clonotype was counted only a few times. A much larger clone differs from this one at a single base, so this may be a read error. The conserved closing phenylalanine or tryptophan is absent in this CDR3, likely reflecting a read error. The V and J genes are TRBV27 and TRBJ2-5; D uncertain. This CDR3 is 10 amino acids long. CDR1 and CDR2 (germline): MNHEY, SMNVEV (reference sequence). Trimming took 5 bases from V and 3 from J, leaving 1 base between them. The CDR3 nucleotides are TGTGCCAGCAGTAAAGAGACCCAGTACCTC. Encoded protein: CASSKETQYL.

With respect to this clonotype: A much larger clonotype is one base distant, so this may be a read error. The rearrangement uses TRBV2 and TRBJ1-4; possibly TRBD1 for D (5 bases). The CDR3 loop spans 18 amino acids. Germline lookup yields CDR1 SNHLY and CDR2 FYNNEI. CDR3 coding DNA: TGTGCCTGCAGTGAGATTCCGGCCAGGGCGATGACTAATGAAAAACTGTTTTTT. Its translation is CACSEIPARAMTNEKLFF.

This clonotype was recorded only once. Sequence at one end of the junction differs from germline and may be a read error. This chain joins TRBV6-1 and TRBJ1-2; D gene ambiguous. CDR3 length: 16 residues. Germline V gives CDR1 MNHNS, CDR2 SASEGT. CDR3 in DNA: TGTGCCAGCAGTGAAGCGCTAAGGTTATCCCTTTATGTCTACACCTTC. The encoded protein is CASSEALRLSLYVYTF.

The genes are TRBV15 and TRBJ2-7; the D is unclear. The CDR3 consists of 15 residues. V lost 2 bases to trimming and J lost 1 base, with 12 bases between them. CDR1 LNHNV and CDR2 YYDKDF come from the germline V gene (reference sequence). This chain's CDR3 is CATSRQRTGSYEQYF. CDR3 bases: TGTGCCACCAGCAGACAGAGGACCGGATCCTACGAGCAGTACTTC. Based on the CDR3 plus reference TRBV15 and TRBJ2-7, the full variable domain is DAMVIQNPRYQVTQFGKPVTLSCSQTLNHNVMYWYQQKSSQAPKLLFHYYDKDFNNEADTPDNFQSRRPNTSFCFLDIRSPGLGDTAMYLCATSRQRTGSYEQYFGPGTRLTVT.